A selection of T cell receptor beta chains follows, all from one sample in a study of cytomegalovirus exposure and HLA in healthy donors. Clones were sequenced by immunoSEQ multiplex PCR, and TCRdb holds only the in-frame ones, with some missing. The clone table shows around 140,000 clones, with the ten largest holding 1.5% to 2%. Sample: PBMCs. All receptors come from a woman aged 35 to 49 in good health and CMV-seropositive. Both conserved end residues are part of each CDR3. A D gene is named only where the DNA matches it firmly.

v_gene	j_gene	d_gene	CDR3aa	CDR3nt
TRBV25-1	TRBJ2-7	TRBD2	CASSAQAGGSYERYF	TGTGCCAGCAGTGCTCAAGCGGGAGGGTCCTACGAGCGGTACTTC
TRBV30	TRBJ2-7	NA	CAWSVQGATYEQYF	TGTGCCTGGAGTGTACAGGGAGCCACCTACGAGCAGTACTTC
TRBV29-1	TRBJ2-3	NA	CSVVWRRPTDTQYF	TGCAGCGTTGTCTGGCGGAGACCCACAGATACGCAGTATTTT
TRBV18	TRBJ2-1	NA	CASSDLREPNEQFF	TGTGCCAGCTCAGATCTCAGGGAACCTAATGAGCAGTTCTTC
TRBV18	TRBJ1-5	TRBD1	CASSGQGNQPQHF	TGTGCCAGCTCGGGACAGGGTAATCAGCCCCAGCATTTT
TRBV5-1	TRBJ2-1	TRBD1	CASSGIGTGGYNEQFF	TGCGCCAGCAGCGGTATCGGGACAGGGGGATACAATGAGCAGTTCTTC
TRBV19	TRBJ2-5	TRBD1	CASSIQGGRETQYF	TGTGCCAGTAGTATTCAAGGGGGCAGGGAGACCCAGTACTTC
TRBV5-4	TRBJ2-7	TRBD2	CASSRDRGLAGGYEQYF	TGTGCCAGCAGCCGGGACAGGGGACTAGCGGGGGGCTACGAGCAGTACTTC
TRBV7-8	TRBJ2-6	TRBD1	CASSLGRGVGTGLSGANVLTF	TGTGCCAGCAGCTTAGGAAGAGGTGTGGGGACAGGACTCTCTGGGGCCAACGTCCTGACTTTC
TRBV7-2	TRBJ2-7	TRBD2	CASSRSGRAHYEQYF	TGTGCCAGCAGTCGTAGCGGGAGGGCCCACTACGAGCAGTACTTC
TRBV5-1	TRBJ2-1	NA	CASSLEGQNRQNNEQFF	TGCGCCAGCAGCTTGGAGGGACAAAACAGACAGAACAATGAGCAGTTCTTC
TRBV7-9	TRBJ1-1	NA	CASSTRENGIWGTEAFF	TGTGCCAGCAGCACCCGGGAGAATGGAATCTGGGGGACTGAAGCTTTCTTT
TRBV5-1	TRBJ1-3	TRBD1	CASSLAQGSSGNTIYF	TGCGCCAGCAGCTTGGCACAGGGGAGCTCTGGAAACACCATATATTTT
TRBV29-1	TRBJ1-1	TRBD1	CSVVVIRGAEAFF	TGCAGCGTTGTAGTTATCAGGGGGGCTGAAGCTTTCTTT
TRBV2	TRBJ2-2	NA	CASISTMTGELFF	TGTGCCAGCATTAGTACTATGACCGGGGAGCTGTTTTTT
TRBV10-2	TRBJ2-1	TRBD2	CATHWTSGVYNEQFF	TGCGCCACCCACTGGACTAGCGGGGTCTACAATGAGCAGTTCTTC
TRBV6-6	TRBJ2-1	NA	CASSYSSGSYNEQFF	TGTGCCAGCAGTTACTCCTCGGGCTCCTACAATGAGCAGTTCTTC
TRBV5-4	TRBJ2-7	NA	CASSPGVSYEQYF	TGTGCCAGCAGCCCGGGGGTCTCCTACGAGCAGTACTTC
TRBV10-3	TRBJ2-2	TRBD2	CAISPGTSGLNTGELFF	TGTGCCATCAGTCCGGGGACTAGCGGGTTGAACACCGGGGAGCTGTTTTTT
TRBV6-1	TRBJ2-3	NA	CASTPSLQDTQYF	TGTGCCAGCACCCCCTCGTTACAGGATACGCAGTATTTT
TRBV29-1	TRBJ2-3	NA	CSVDEGLTDTQYF	TGCAGCGTTGATGAGGGACTCACAGATACGCAGTATTTT
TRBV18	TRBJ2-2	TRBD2	CASSPITTSGMNTGELFF	TGTGCCAGCTCACCAATTACTACTAGCGGTATGAACACCGGGGAGCTGTTTTTT
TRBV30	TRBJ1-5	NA	CAWSASGDQPQHF	TGTGCCTGGAGCGCTTCCGGGGATCAGCCCCAGCATTTT
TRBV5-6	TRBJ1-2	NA	CASNTGSLDIINVGGYTF	TGTGCCAGCAACACAGGGTCCTTGGACATTATAAACGTAGGGGGCTACACCTTC
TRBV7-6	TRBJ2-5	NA	CASSLVPPPRLQETQYF	TGTGCCAGCAGCTTAGTACCCCCACCGAGACTCCAAGAGACCCAGTACTTC
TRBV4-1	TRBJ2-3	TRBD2	CASSQGIASGMKDTQYF	TGCGCCAGCAGCCAAGGCATCGCTAGCGGGATGAAAGATACGCAGTATTTT
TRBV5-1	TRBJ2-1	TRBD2	CASRGGSIYNEQFF	TGCGCCAGCAGGGGCGGGAGCATTTACAATGAGCAGTTCTTC
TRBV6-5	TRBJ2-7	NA	CASGLGPRTYEQYF	TGTGCCAGCGGGTTGGGCCCACGAACCTACGAGCAGTACTTC
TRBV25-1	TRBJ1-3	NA	CASSEFGSGQGNTIYF	TGTGCCAGCAGTGAATTTGGGTCAGGGCAGGGAAACACCATATATTTT
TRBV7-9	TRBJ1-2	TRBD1	CASSTTGTAYGYTF	TGTGCCAGCAGCACGACAGGGACTGCCTATGGCTACACCTTC
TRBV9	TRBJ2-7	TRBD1	CASSPDRSYEQYF	TGTGCCAGCAGCCCGGACAGGTCTTACGAGCAGTACTTC
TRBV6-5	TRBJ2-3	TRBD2	CASSLVAGGPDTQYF	TGTGCCAGCAGTTTAGTAGCGGGAGGGCCAGATACGCAGTATTTT
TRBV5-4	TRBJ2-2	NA	CASSLQVAGELFF	TGTGCCAGCAGCTTGCAGGTAGCCGGGGAGCTGTTTTTT
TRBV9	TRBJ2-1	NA	CASSVEGGKGNEQFF	TGTGCCAGCAGCGTAGAGGGGGGGAAGGGGAATGAGCAGTTCTTC
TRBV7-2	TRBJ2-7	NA	CASSLAPDFSSYEQYF	TGTGCCAGCAGCTTAGCTCCCGATTTTAGCTCCTACGAGCAGTACTTC
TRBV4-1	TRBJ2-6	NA	CASSQDKLTVGLSGANVLTF	TGCGCCAGCAGCCAAGATAAGCTTACGGTGGGCCTCTCTGGGGCCAACGTCCTGACTTTC
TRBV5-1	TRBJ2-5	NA	CASSLQGRPETQYF	TGCGCCAGCAGCTTACAGGGTAGACCAGAGACCCAGTACTTC
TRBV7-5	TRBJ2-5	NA	CARSLRAGSFETQYF	TGTGCCAGAAGCCTAAGGGCGGGAAGTTTCGAGACCCAGTACTTC
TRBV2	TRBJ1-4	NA	CASSEATVSNEKLFF	TGTGCCAGCAGTGAAGCGACAGTCTCGAATGAAAAACTGTTTTTT
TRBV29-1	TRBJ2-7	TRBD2	CSVLTSGNGEQYF	TGCAGCGTTTTAACTAGCGGGAATGGCGAGCAGTACTTC